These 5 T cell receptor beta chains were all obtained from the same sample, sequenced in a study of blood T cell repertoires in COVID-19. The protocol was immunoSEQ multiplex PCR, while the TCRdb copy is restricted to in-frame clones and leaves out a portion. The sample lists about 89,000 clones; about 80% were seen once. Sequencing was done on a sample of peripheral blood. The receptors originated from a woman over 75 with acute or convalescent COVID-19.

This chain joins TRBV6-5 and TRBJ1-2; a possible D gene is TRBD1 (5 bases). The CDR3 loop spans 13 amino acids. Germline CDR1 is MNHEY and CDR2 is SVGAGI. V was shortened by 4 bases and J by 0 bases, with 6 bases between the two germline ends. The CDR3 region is CASSLQANYGYTF. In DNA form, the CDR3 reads TGTGCCAGCAGTTTACAGGCTAACTATGGCTACACCTTC.

CDR3 DNA: TGTGCCAGCAGCTCTGCTGGACAAAGCAATCAGCCCCAGCATTTT. Residues: CASSSAGQSNQPQHF. This sequence joins TRBV7-8 and TRBJ1-5; possible D gene TRBD1, 5 bases. The V end was cut by 4 bases, the J end by 1 base, with 11 bases between. This CDR3 is 15 amino acids long. The germline gives CDR1 SGHVS, CDR2 FQNEAQ. The variable domain in full, completed from reference TRBV7-8 and TRBJ1-5, reads GAGVSQSPRYKVAKRGQDVALRCDPISGHVSLFWYQQALGQGPEFLTYFQNEAQLDKSGLPSDRFFAERPEGSVSTLKIQRTQQEDSAVYLCASSSAGQSNQPQHFGDGTRLSIL.

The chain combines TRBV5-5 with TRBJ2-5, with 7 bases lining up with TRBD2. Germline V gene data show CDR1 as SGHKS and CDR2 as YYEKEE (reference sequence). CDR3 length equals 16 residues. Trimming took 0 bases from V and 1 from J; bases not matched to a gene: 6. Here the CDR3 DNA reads TGTGCCAGCAGCTTGGGCGGGGGTAGGGCCCAAGAGACCCAGTACTTC. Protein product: CASSLGGGRAQETQYF.

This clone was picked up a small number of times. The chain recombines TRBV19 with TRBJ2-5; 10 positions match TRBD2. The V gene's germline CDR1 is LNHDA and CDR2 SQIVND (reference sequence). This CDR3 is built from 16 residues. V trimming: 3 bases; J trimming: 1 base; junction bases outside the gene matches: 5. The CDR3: CASSIQLAGAQETQYF. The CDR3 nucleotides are TGTGCCAGTAGTATTCAGCTAGCGGGGGCCCAAGAGACCCAGTACTTC.

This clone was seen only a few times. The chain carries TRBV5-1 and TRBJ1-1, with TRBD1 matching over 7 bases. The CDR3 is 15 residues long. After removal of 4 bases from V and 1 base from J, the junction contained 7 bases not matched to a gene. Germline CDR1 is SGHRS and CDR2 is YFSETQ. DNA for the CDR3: TGCGCCAGCAGCGGGGGACAGTCCGGGAACACTGAAGCTTTCTTT. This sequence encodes CASSGGQSGNTEAFF.